This T cell receptor beta chain emerged from a study of blood T cell repertoires in COVID-19. Study-wide background: Some COVID-19 samples were acute and others convalescent; all came from the United States, Italy and Spain. T cells, B-cell-depleted T cells, or PBMCs supplied cDNA or gDNA.

One Seattle source followed patients from active infection through their disease course. V shed 8 bases and J 2 bases; nucleotides not matched to a gene: 11. Germline V gene sequence: CDR1 MGHRA, CDR2 YSYEKL. The CDR3 contains 16 residues. In the authors' workflow: Quantification of nucleated cells was approximated via reference gene primer amplification. Sequencing used immunoSEQ multiplex PCR; TCRdb keeps in-frame clones, though not all of them. V, J and clone size derive from that table, while D and trimming were established from the DNA sequence. The sample contains around 250,000 clones, around nine tenths of which appear only once. The table lists this clone with a count of one.

Sequencing input: peripheral blood. The sequence came from a woman in her 70s with COVID-19, enrolled during active disease. V usage is TRBV4-1 and J usage is TRBJ1-4; the match to TRBD1 covers 7 bases. CDR3 protein: CASGSGGLRTNEKLFF. CDR3 DNA: TGCGCCAGCGGGTCAGGGGGGCTGCGTACTAATGAAAAACTGTTTTTT.